This T cell receptor (beta chain) appears in the sequencing data of a study of blood T cell repertoires in COVID-19. Study as a whole: Material from acute and convalescent COVID-19 was sourced from the United States, Italy and Spain. PBMCs, B-cell-depleted T cells, or T cells were the source of the cDNA or gDNA that made up the material.

As handled by the study authors: Reference gene primer amplification gave nucleated cell count estimates. The protocol was immunoSEQ multiplex PCR, while the TCRdb copy is restricted to in-frame clones and leaves out a portion. That table supplies the V and J calls and clone size; D and trimming were determined from the DNA. The top ten clones hold about 5% of a sample with about 300,000 clones, approximately 90% of them seen once. This TCR came from a man aged 40-49 years with acute or convalescent COVID-19. The sample comprised peripheral blood.

The CDR3 is CSSYRVNTEAFF. In DNA form, the CDR3 reads TGCAGCTCCTACAGGGTGAACACTGAAGCTTTCTTT. The V and J genes are TRBV29-1 and TRBJ1-1; possibly TRBD1 for D (6 bases). Germline CDR1 SQVTM, CDR2 ANQGSEA. This CDR3 has 12 amino acids. V dropped 8 bases and J dropped 0 bases, with 10 bases sitting between them.